This TCR beta chain comes out of a study of blood T cells in healthy people across ages. Sample-barcoded 5' priming and a J-beta primer mix drove a second PCR of roughly 6 to 12 cycles. Each of the samples gave a minimum of 3 million paired-end reads that contained CDR3. TCRdb reanalysed the 5' RACE reads using MiXCR and keeps one entry per CDR3 protein. This sample has 580,000 or so distinct CDR3 sequences, with roughly 48% found just once. For this clonotype: Its antigen is currently unknown.

CDR3 length: 13 amino acids. The V gene lost 5 bases and the J gene lost 2 bases, with 9 bases spanning the gap. The V gene's germline CDR1 is SEHNR and CDR2 FQNEAQ (reference sequence). Isolation yielded PBMCs, at least 7 million per sample, in every case. Study results and caveats: Relative to aged donors, long-lived donors carried more naive CD4+ cells and displayed higher diversity. Estimates drawn from one million T cells were deemed to understate diversity.

The genes are TRBV7-9 and TRBJ2-5; no definite D call. The sequenced sample was blood. This TCR derives from an elderly man in good health. The CDR3 DNA sequence: TGTGCCAGCAGCCGTGTTCTACAAGAGACCCAGTACTTC. Translated, it gives CASSRVLQETQYF.